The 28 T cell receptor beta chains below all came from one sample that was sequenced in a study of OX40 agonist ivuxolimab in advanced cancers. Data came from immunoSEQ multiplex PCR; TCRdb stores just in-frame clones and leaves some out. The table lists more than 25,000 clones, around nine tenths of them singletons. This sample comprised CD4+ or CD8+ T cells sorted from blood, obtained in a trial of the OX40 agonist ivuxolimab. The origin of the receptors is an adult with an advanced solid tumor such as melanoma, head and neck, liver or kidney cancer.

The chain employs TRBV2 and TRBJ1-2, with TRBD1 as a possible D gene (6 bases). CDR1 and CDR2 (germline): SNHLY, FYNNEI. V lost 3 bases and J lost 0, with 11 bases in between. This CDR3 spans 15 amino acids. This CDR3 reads CASSDGRGPNYGYTF. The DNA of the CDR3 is TGTGCCAGCAGTGACGGGCGGGGGCCTAACTATGGCTACACCTTC.

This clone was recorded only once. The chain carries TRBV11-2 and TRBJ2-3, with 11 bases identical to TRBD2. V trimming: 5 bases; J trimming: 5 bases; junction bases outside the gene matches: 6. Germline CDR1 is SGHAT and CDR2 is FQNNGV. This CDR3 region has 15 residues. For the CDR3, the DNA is TGTGCCAGCAGCGTTAGCGGGGGGGCAGGAGATACGCAGTATTTT. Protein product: CASSVSGGAGDTQYF.

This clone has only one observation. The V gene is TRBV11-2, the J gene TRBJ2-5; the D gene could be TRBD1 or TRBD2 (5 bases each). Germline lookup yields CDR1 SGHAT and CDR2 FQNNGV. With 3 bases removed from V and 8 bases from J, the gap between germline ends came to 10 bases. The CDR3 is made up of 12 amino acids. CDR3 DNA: TGTGCCAGCAGCTTGGGGGTCCGTACCCAGTACTTC. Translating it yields CASSLGVRTQYF.

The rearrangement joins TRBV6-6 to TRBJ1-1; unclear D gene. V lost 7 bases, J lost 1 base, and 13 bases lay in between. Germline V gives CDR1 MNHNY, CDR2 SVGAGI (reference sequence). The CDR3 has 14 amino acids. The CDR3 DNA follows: TGTGCCAGCACCCCCGACTGGGGGAACACTGAAGCTTTCTTT. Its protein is CASTPDWGNTEAFF.

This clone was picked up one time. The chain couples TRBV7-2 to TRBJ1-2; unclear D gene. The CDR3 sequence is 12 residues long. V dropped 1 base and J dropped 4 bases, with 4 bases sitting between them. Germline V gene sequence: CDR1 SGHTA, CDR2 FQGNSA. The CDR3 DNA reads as TGTGCCAGCAGCTTAGGGGCCTATGGCTACACCTTC. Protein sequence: CASSLGAYGYTF.

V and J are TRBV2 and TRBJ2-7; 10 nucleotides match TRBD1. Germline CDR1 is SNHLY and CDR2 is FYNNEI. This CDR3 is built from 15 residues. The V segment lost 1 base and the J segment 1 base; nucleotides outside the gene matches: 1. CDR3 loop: CASSEGGQGSYEQYF. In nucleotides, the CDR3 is TGTGCCAGCAGTGAAGGGGGACAGGGGTCCTACGAGCAGTACTTC. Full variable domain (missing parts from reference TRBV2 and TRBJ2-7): EPEVTQTPSHQVTQMGQEVILRCVPISNHLYFYWYRQILGQKVEFLVSFYNNEISEKSEIFDDQFSVERPDGSNFTLKIRSTKLEDSAMYFCASSEGGQGSYEQYFGPGTRLTVT.

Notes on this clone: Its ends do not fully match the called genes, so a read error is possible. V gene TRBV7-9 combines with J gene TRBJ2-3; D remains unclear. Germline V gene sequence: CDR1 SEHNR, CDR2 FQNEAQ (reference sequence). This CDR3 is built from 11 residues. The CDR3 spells CASSLSPVGGF. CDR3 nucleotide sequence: TGTGCCAGCAGCTTATCCCCGGTCGGTGGTTTT.

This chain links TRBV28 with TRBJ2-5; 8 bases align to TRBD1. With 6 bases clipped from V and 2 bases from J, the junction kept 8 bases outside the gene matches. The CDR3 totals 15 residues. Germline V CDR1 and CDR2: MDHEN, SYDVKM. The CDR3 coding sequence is TGTGCCAGCAGCACTCGGACAGGGCAACAAGAGACCCAGTACTTC. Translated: CASSTRTGQQETQYF.

CDR3 amino acids: CASSEGGRTSYNEQFF. The CDR3 nucleotides read TGTGCCAGCAGTGAGGGGGGTAGAACCTCCTACAATGAGCAGTTCTTC. V usage is TRBV2 and J usage is TRBJ2-1; D possibly corresponds to TRBD2 (6 bases). Germline CDR1 reads SNHLY; CDR2 reads FYNNEI. V was clipped by 3 bases and J by 0 bases, with 12 bases between them. The CDR3 is 16 amino acids.

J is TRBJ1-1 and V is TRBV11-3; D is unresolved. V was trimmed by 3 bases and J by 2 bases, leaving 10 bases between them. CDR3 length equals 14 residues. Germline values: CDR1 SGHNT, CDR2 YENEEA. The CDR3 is CASSFYRTNTEAFF. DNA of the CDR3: TGTGCCAGCAGCTTTTACAGAACTAACACTGAAGCTTTCTTT.

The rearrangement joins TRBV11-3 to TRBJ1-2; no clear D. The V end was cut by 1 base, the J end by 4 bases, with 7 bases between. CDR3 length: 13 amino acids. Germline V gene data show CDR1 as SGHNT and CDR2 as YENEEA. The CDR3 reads CASSLASGYGYTF. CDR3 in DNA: TGTGCCAGCAGCTTAGCCTCGGGCTATGGCTACACCTTC. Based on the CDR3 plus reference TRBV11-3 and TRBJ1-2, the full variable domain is EAGVVQSPRYKIIEKKQPVAFWCNPISGHNTLYWYLQNLGQGPELLIRYENEEAVDDSQLPKDRFSAERLKGVDSTLKIQPAELGDSAVYLCASSLASGYGYTFGSGTRLTVV.

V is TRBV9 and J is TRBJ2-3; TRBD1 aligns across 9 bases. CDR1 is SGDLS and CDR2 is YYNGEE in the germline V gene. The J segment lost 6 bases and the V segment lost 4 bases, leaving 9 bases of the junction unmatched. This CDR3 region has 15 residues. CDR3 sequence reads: CASSTRTGVGDTQYF. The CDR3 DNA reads TGTGCCAGCAGCACCCGGACAGGGGTGGGGGATACGCAGTATTTT.

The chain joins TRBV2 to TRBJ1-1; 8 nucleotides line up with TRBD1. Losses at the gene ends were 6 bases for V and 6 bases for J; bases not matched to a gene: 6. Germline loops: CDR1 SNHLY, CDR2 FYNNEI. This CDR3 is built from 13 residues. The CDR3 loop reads CASRPQGAAEAFF. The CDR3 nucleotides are TGTGCCAGCAGGCCCCAGGGGGCCGCTGAAGCTTTCTTT. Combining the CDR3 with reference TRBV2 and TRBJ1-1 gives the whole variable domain EPEVTQTPSHQVTQMGQEVILRCVPISNHLYFYWYRQILGQKVEFLVSFYNNEISEKSEIFDDQFSVERPDGSNFTLKIRSTKLEDSAMYFCASRPQGAAEAFFGQGTRLTVV.

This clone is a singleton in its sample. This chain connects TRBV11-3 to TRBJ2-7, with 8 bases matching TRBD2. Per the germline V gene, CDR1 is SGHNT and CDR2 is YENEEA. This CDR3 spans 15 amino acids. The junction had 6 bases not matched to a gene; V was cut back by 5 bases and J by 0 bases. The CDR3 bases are TGTGCCAGCAGCATAACTAGCGGCAGCTCCTACGAGCAGTACTTC. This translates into CASSITSGSSYEQYF.

CDR3 sequence: CSVDSFSGTGGANTEAFF. The CDR3 DNA reads as TGCAGCGTTGACTCCTTTTCAGGGACAGGGGGCGCGAACACTGAAGCTTTCTTT. This sequence joins TRBV29-1 and TRBJ1-1; 12 bases agree with TRBD1. From germline, CDR1 is SQVTM and CDR2 ANQGSEA. The CDR3 runs to 18 residues. J gave up 1 base and V 3 bases, and 12 bases lay outside the gene matches.

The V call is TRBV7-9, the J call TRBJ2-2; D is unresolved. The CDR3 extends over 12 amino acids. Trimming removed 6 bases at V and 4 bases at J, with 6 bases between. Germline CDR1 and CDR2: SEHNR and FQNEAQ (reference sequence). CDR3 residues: CASRQGTGELFF. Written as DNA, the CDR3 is TGTGCCAGCAGACAAGGCACCGGGGAGCTGTTTTTT.

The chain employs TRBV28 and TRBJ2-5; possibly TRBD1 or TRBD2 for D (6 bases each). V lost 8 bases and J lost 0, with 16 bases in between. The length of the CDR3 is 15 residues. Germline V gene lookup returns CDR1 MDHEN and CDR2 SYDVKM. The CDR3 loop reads CASGVGGTYQETQYF. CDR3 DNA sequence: TGTGCCAGCGGGGTCGGGGGCACCTACCAAGAGACCCAGTACTTC. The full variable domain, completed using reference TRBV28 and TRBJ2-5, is DVKVTQSSRYLVKRTGEKVFLECVQDMDHENMFWYRQDPGLGLRLIYFSYDVKMKEKGDIPEGYSVSREKKERFSLILESASTNQTSMYLCASGVGGTYQETQYFGPGTRLLVL.

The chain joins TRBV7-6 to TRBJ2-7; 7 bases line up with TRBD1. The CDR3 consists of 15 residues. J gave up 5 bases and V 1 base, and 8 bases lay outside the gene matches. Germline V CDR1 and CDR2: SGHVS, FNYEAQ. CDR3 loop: CASSLEGQPPDEQYF. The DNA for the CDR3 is TGTGCCAGCAGCTTAGAGGGACAGCCCCCCGACGAGCAGTACTTC.

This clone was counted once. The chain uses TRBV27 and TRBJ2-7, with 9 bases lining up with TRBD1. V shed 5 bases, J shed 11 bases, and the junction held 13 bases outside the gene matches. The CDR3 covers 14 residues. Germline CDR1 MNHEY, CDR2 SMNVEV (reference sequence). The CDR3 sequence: CASSIAGTGSVEYF. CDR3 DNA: TGTGCCAGCAGTATCGCCGGGACAGGGTCCGTGGAGTACTTC.

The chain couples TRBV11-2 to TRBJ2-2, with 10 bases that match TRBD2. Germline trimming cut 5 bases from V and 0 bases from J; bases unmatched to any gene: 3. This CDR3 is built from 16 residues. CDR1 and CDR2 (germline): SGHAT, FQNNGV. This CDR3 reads CASSIAGGSNTGELFF. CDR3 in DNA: TGTGCCAGCAGCATAGCGGGGGGCTCGAACACCGGGGAGCTGTTTTTT.

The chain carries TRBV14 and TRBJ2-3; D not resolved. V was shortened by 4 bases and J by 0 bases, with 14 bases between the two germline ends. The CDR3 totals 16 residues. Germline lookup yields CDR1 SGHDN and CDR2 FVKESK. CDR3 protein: CASSPIRLTSTDTQYF. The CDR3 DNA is TGTGCCAGCAGCCCGATACGTCTCACTAGCACAGATACGCAGTATTTT.

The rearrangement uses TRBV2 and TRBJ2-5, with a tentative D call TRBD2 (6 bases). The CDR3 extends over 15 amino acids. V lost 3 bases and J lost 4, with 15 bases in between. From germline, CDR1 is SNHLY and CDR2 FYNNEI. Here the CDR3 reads CASSDTWGVAETQYF. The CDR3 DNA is TGTGCCAGCAGTGATACATGGGGGGTAGCAGAGACCCAGTACTTC. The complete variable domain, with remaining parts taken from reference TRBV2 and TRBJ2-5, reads EPEVTQTPSHQVTQMGQEVILRCVPISNHLYFYWYRQILGQKVEFLVSFYNNEISEKSEIFDDQFSVERPDGSNFTLKIRSTKLEDSAMYFCASSDTWGVAETQYFGPGTRLLVL.

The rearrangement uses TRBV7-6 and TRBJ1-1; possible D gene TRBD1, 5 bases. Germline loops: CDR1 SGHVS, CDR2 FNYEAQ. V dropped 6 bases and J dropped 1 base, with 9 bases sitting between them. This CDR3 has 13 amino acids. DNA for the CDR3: TGTGCCAGCAGTCCGACAGCGAACACTGAAGCTTTCTTT. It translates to CASSPTANTEAFF.

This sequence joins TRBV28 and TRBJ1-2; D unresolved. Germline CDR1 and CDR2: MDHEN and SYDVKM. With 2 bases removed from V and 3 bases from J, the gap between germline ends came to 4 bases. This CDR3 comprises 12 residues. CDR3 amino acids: CASSLGDYGYTF. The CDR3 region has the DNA TGTGCCAGCAGTTTAGGGGACTATGGCTACACCTTC.

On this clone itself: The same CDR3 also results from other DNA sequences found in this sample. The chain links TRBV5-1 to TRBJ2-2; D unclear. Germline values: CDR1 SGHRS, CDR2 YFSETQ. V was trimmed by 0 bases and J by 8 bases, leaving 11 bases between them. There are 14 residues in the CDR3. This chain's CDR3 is CASSLAGSFGELFF. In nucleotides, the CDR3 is TGCGCCAGCAGCTTGGCCGGTAGTTTTGGGGAGCTGTTTTTT.

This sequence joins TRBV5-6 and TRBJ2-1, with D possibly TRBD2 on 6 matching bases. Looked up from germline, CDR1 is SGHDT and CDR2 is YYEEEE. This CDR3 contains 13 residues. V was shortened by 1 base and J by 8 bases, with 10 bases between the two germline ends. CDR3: CASSLSGLDEQFF. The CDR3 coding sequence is TGTGCCAGCAGCTTGAGCGGGTTGGATGAGCAGTTCTTC.

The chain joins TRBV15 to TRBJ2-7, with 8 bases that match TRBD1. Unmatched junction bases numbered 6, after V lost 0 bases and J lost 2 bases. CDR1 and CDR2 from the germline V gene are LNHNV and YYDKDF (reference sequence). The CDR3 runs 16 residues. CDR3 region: CATSRDKWDRPYEQYF. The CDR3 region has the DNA TGTGCCACCAGCAGAGATAAGTGGGACAGGCCCTACGAGCAGTACTTC.

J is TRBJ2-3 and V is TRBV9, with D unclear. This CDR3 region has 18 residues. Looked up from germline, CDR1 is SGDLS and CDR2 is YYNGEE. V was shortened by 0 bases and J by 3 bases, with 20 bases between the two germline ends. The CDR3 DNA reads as TGTGCCAGCAGCGTAGTCGGGCAAGACGCAGGATTGACAGATACGCAGTATTTT. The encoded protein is CASSVVGQDAGLTDTQYF.